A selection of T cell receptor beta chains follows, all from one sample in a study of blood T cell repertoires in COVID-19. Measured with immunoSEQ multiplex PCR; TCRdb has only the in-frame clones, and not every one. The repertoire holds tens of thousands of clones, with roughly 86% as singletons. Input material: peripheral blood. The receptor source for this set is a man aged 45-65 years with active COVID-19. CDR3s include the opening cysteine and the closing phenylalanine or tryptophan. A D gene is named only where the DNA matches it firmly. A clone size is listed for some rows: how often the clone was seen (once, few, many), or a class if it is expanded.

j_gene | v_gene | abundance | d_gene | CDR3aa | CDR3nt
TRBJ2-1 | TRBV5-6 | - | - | CASTREFGSYNEQFF | TGTGCCAGCACCCGGGAGTTTGGCTCCTACAATGAGCAGTTCTTC
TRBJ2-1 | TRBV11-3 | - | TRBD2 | CASSPREGSEQFF | TGTGCCAGCAGCCCCAGGGAGGGTTCTGAGCAGTTCTTC
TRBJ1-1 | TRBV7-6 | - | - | CASSLAIRDTEAFF | TGTGCCAGCAGCTTAGCGATCAGGGACACTGAAGCTTTCTTT
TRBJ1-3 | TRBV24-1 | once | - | CATKTASGNTIYF | TGTGCCACCAAGACAGCCTCTGGAAACACTATATATTTT
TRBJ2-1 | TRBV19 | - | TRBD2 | CASSIVAGAYNEQFF | TGTGCCAGTAGTATAGTAGCGGGAGCATACAATGAGCAGTTCTTC
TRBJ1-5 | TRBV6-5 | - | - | CASSPGREHQPQHF | TGTGCCAGCAGCCCCGGCAGGGAACATCAGCCCCAGCATTTT
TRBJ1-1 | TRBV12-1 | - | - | CASSFFQKAFF | TGTGCCAGCAGCTTTTTTCAGAAAGCTTTCTTT
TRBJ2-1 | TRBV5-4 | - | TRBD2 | CASSPTSGYNEQFF | TGTGCCAGCAGCCCGACTAGCGGATACAATGAGCAGTTCTTC
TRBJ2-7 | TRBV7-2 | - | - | CASSLVAFEQYF | TGTGCCAGCAGCTTAGTGGCTTTCGAGCAGTACTTC
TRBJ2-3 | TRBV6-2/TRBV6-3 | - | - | CASSYPPRTRSDTQYF | TGTGCCAGCAGTTACCCCCCTCGGACTCGATCAGATACGCAGTATTTT
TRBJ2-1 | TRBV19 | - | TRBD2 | CASSTLAGRYNEQFF | TGTGCCAGTAGTACCCTAGCGGGGAGGTACAATGAGCAGTTCTTC
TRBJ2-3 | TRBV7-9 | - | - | CASTLGVTDTQYF | TGTGCCAGCACGCTAGGGGTCACAGATACGCAGTATTTT
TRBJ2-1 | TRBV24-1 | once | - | CATSDFSRPYNEQFF | TGTGCCACCAGTGATTTCTCGAGGCCCTACAATGAGCAGTTCTTC
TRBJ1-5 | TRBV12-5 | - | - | CASGYNSNQPQHF | TGTGCTAGTGGCTATAATAGCAATCAGCCCCAGCATTTT
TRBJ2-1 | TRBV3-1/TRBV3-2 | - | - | CASSQLGTSNNEQFF | TGTGCCAGCAGCCAACTGGGGACTTCAAACAATGAGCAGTTCTTC
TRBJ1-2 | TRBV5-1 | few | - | CASSPRRGHNPYGYTF | TGCGCCAGCAGCCCCCGTCGGGGACACAACCCCTATGGCTACACCTTC